This T cell receptor beta chain was sequenced in a study of T cell changes during pregnancy in multiple sclerosis. Generated by immunoSEQ multiplex PCR, the TCRdb table keeps only in-frame clones and is missing some. The sample contains some 120,000 clones, roughly 92% of which appear only once. CDR3 length: 14 residues. V was trimmed by 0 bases and J by 5 bases, leaving 10 bases between them. Germline CDR1 reads MGHRA; CDR2 reads YSYEKL. The sequence came from a female donor with multiple sclerosis, enrolled in a pregnancy study. This material consisted of peripheral blood, taken in the third trimester of pregnancy. The chain employs TRBV4-1 and TRBJ1-2, with unresolved D. The CDR3 region has the DNA TGCGCCAGCAGCCAAGAGGAGGGTGGGTATGGCTACACCTTC. Encoded protein: CASSQEEGGYGYTF.